The rows below give T cell receptor beta chains drawn from one sample of a study of blood T cell repertoires in COVID-19. The table came from immunoSEQ multiplex PCR; TCRdb's copy has only in-frame clones and leaves some out. The sample records approximately 330,000 clones, around nine tenths being singletons. Sequences were obtained from PBMCs or T cells enriched from blood (not recorded which). These receptors were taken from a woman in her thirties who had recovered from COVID-19. CDR3s include the opening cysteine and the closing phenylalanine or tryptophan. The order of the fields is V gene, D gene, J gene, clone size, CDR3 DNA, CDR3 protein. A D gene is named only where the DNA matches it firmly. Only part of the rows carry a size: once, few, many, or a class if the clone is expanded.

V: TRBV11-3; D: TRBD1; J: TRBJ1-2; size: NA; DNA: TGTGCCAGCAGCCTCAGAGAGGAGGGGGCAAGCTATGGCTACACCTTC; CDR3: CASSLREEGASYGYTF
V: TRBV10-3; D: NA; J: TRBJ2-3; size: NA; DNA: TGTGCCATCAGTGAACATAGCGGTAGCACAGATACGCAGTATTTT; CDR3: CAISEHSGSTDTQYF
V: TRBV3-1/TRBV3-2; D: TRBD2; J: TRBJ2-3; size: NA; DNA: TGTGCCAGCGGGAAGACTAGCGGAGCCTACACAGATACGCAGTATTTT; CDR3: CASGKTSGAYTDTQYF
V: TRBV29-1; D: NA; J: TRBJ1-1; size: NA; DNA: TGCAGCGTTGTTCGGACGGGGGAGCACACTGAAGCTTTCTTT; CDR3: CSVVRTGEHTEAFF
V: TRBV5-1; D: TRBD1; J: TRBJ1-4; size: NA; DNA: TGCGCCAGCAGCTCGCATTTCCGGGACAGGGGGTTAGAAAAACTGTTTTTT; CDR3: CASSSHFRDRGLEKLFF
V: TRBV27; D: NA; J: TRBJ2-7; size: NA; DNA: TGTGCCAGCAGTTTTCGACAGGGGAGGGACGAGCAGTACTTC; CDR3: CASSFRQGRDEQYF
V: TRBV18; D: TRBD1; J: TRBJ1-6; size: NA; DNA: TGTGCCAGCTCACAACTCCTGAACAGGGGGCCGAATAATTCACCCCTCCACTTT; CDR3: CASSQLLNRGPNNSPLHF
V: TRBV28; D: NA; J: TRBJ1-2; size: NA; DNA: TGTGCCAGCAGTTACGGAGCCCAAGATCAGTATGGCTACACCTTC; CDR3: CASSYGAQDQYGYTF
V: TRBV5-1; D: NA; J: TRBJ1-2; size: NA; DNA: TGCGCCAGCAGCTCAGGACAGCTCTATGGCTACACCTTC; CDR3: CASSSGQLYGYTF
V: TRBV5-1; D: NA; J: TRBJ2-5; size: NA; DNA: TGCGCCAGCAGCTCTCAGGGGAGAGAGACCCAGTACTTC; CDR3: CASSSQGRETQYF
V: TRBV2; D: NA; J: TRBJ2-7; size: NA; DNA: TGTGCCAGCAGTCCTTGGGACTGGGTTGTCGAGCAGTACTTC; CDR3: CASSPWDWVVEQYF
V: TRBV11-2; D: NA; J: TRBJ1-6; size: NA; DNA: TGTGCCAGCAGCCGGGGGGCCGGGTCACCCCTCCACTTT; CDR3: CASSRGAGSPLHF
V: TRBV6-6; D: TRBD1; J: TRBJ1-1; size: once; DNA: TGTGCCAGCAGTCCGGGACAGTGGTCTGAAGCTTTCTTT; CDR3: CASSPGQWSEAFF
V: TRBV14; D: NA; J: TRBJ1-2; size: NA; DNA: TGTGCCAGCAGCCATGCGGACAGCACATCTAACTATGGCTACACCTTC; CDR3: CASSHADSTSNYGYTF
V: TRBV28; D: NA; J: TRBJ2-2; size: NA; DNA: TGTGCCAGCAGTTTGTACCAGGGGCACACCGGGGAGCTGTTTTTT; CDR3: CASSLYQGHTGELFF
V: TRBV12-5; D: TRBD1; J: TRBJ2-1; size: NA; DNA: TGTGCTAGTGGTTTGGTTCGGACAGGTCTATCCTACAATGAGCAGTTCTTC; CDR3: CASGLVRTGLSYNEQFF
V: TRBV4-1; D: NA; J: TRBJ2-2; size: few; DNA: TGCGCCAGCAGCCAACGGTCTAGCCCCACGGCCGGGGAGCTGTTTTTT; CDR3: CASSQRSSPTAGELFF
V: TRBV28; D: TRBD1; J: TRBJ1-6; size: once; DNA: TGTGCCAGCAGTGAGTCGAGATTCGGGACAGGGGCCTCACCCCTCCACTTT; CDR3: CASSESRFGTGASPLHF
V: TRBV27; D: NA; J: TRBJ1-5; size: NA; DNA: TGTGCCAGCAGTTTGAGTGCCCGAAATCAGCCCCAGCATTTT; CDR3: CASSLSARNQPQHF
V: TRBV29-1; D: TRBD1; J: TRBJ1-2; size: NA; DNA: TGCAGCGTTGATTTGTTAGGGGGACAGGATAGGTTTGGCTACACCTTC; CDR3: CSVDLLGGQDRFGYTF
V: TRBV18; D: NA; J: TRBJ2-7; size: NA; DNA: TGTGCCAGCTCACCCGCAACTCGACATAGCGCTTACGAGCAGTACTTC; CDR3: CASSPATRHSAYEQYF
V: TRBV3-1/TRBV3-2; D: TRBD2; J: TRBJ2-1; size: NA; DNA: TGTGCCAGCAGCCAGGAAGGAATTAGCGGGATAGGGTTCTTC; CDR3: CASSQEGISGIGFF
V: TRBV6-6; D: NA; J: TRBJ2-7; size: NA; DNA: TGTGCCAGCAGTTCCACAAAAGTGGACAGTTCCTACGAGCAGTACTTC; CDR3: CASSSTKVDSSYEQYF
V: TRBV9; D: NA; J: TRBJ1-2; size: NA; DNA: TGTGCCAGCAGCGCTCCAGGGAGGGGCTATGGCTACACCTTC; CDR3: CASSAPGRGYGYTF
V: TRBV4-3; D: TRBD1; J: TRBJ2-7; size: once; DNA: TGCGCCAGCAGCCAAGATTGGGACAGGGACTACGAGCAGTACTTC; CDR3: CASSQDWDRDYEQYF
V: TRBV3-1/TRBV3-2; D: NA; J: TRBJ2-3; size: NA; DNA: TGTGCCAGCAGTCAAGTCCGGGACTTTACAGATACGCAGTATTTT; CDR3: CASSQVRDFTDTQYF
V: TRBV5-6; D: TRBD1; J: TRBJ1-2; size: once; DNA: TGTGCCAGCAGCGGAGACAGGGGACTTTATGGCTACACCTTC; CDR3: CASSGDRGLYGYTF
V: TRBV19; D: TRBD1; J: TRBJ1-4; size: NA; DNA: TGTGCCACAGAAAAATACACAGGGGGCCGTCAAAAACTGTTTTTT; CDR3: CATEKYTGGRQKLFF
V: TRBV5-1; D: NA; J: TRBJ1-1; size: NA; DNA: TGCGCCAGCAGCTACTCAACCCGGACGGGAAACACTGAAGCTTTCTTT; CDR3: CASSYSTRTGNTEAFF
V: TRBV19; D: TRBD2; J: TRBJ2-2; size: NA; DNA: TGTGCCAGTAGTGGGTCGGGAGGGCCCGACGGGGAGCTGTTTTTT; CDR3: CASSGSGGPDGELFF
V: TRBV18; D: TRBD1; J: TRBJ2-2; size: NA; DNA: TGTGCCAGCTCGCCCTTCGAACAGGGGGCTGGCACCGGGGAGCTGTTTTTT; CDR3: CASSPFEQGAGTGELFF
V: TRBV6-5; D: NA; J: TRBJ1-4; size: NA; DNA: TGTGCCAGCAGGCCGGACTCTAATGAAAAACTGTTTTTT; CDR3: CASRPDSNEKLFF
V: TRBV5-4; D: NA; J: TRBJ2-2; size: NA; DNA: TGTGCCAGCAGCTTTACACGTCCGAACACCGGGGAGCTGTTTTTT; CDR3: CASSFTRPNTGELFF
V: TRBV19; D: TRBD2; J: TRBJ2-7; size: NA; DNA: TGTGCCAGTAGCCTAGACGGGGGGGGCCCGACCTACGAGCAGTACTTC; CDR3: CASSLDGGGPTYEQYF
V: TRBV6-5; D: NA; J: TRBJ2-3; size: NA; DNA: TGTGCCAGCAGTTACGCGGGTAGGACAGATACGCAGTATTTT; CDR3: CASSYAGRTDTQYF
V: TRBV4-1; D: TRBD1; J: TRBJ2-7; size: few; DNA: TGCGCCAGCAGCCAAATGTACAGGGGGGCCTACGAGCAGTACTTC; CDR3: CASSQMYRGAYEQYF
V: TRBV5-1; D: TRBD2; J: TRBJ2-5; size: NA; DNA: TGCGCCAGCAGCCCCATCGCCACGACTAGCGGGGGAGAGACCCAGTACTTC; CDR3: CASSPIATTSGGETQYF
V: TRBV6-1; D: NA; J: TRBJ1-5; size: NA; DNA: TGTGCCAGCAGTGAAGGGTCGGTTCAGCCCCAGCATTTT; CDR3: CASSEGSVQPQHF
V: TRBV5-1; D: TRBD1; J: TRBJ2-7; size: NA; DNA: TGCGCCAGCAGCCAGGAACAGGGGGCCTCGTACTTC; CDR3: CASSQEQGASYF
V: TRBV11-2; D: NA; J: TRBJ1-1; size: NA; DNA: TGTGCCAGCAGCTCAAATACAGGGATCACTGAAGCTTTCTTT; CDR3: CASSSNTGITEAFF
V: TRBV7-2; D: NA; J: TRBJ2-7; size: NA; DNA: TGTGCCAGCAGCCCCATCGGACAGTCCTACGAGCAGTACTTC; CDR3: CASSPIGQSYEQYF
V: TRBV7-9; D: NA; J: TRBJ1-6; size: NA; DNA: TGTGCCAGCACCAATAACCAGCCCCTCCACTTT; CDR3: CASTNNQPLHF
V: TRBV4-3; D: TRBD1; J: TRBJ1-4; size: NA; DNA: TGCGCCAGCAGCCAAGGCCAGGGGGATGAAAAACTGTTTTTT; CDR3: CASSQGQGDEKLFF
V: TRBV7-3; D: TRBD1; J: TRBJ2-1; size: NA; DNA: TGTGCCAGCAGCCTCGAACAGGGGGCACGGGAGCAGTTCTTC; CDR3: CASSLEQGAREQFF
V: TRBV19; D: NA; J: TRBJ1-5; size: NA; DNA: TGTGCCAGTAGTATTCGAGACACCAATCAGCCCCAGCATTTT; CDR3: CASSIRDTNQPQHF
V: TRBV7-9; D: NA; J: TRBJ2-1; size: once; DNA: TGTGCCAGCAGCTCCCCGACATCTTACAATGAGCAGTTCTTC; CDR3: CASSSPTSYNEQFF
V: TRBV5-4; D: NA; J: TRBJ2-2; size: NA; DNA: TGTGCCACCAATTTCGGGGGGCGCTTGGGGGAGCTGTTTTTT; CDR3: CATNFGGRLGELFF
V: TRBV6-5; D: NA; J: TRBJ1-2; size: NA; DNA: TGTGCCAGCAGTTACTCGTGGACTCAAGCTAACTATGGCTACACCTTC; CDR3: CASSYSWTQANYGYTF
V: TRBV3-1/TRBV3-2; D: TRBD1; J: TRBJ1-3; size: NA; DNA: TGTGCCAGCAGCGCACCCTCCCGGACAGGGGGGTACACCATATATTTT; CDR3: CASSAPSRTGGYTIYF
V: TRBV20-1; D: TRBD2; J: TRBJ2-7; size: NA; DNA: TGCAGTGCTTGTGGGGAGCGGGAGTTTTACGAGCAGTACTTC; CDR3: CSACGEREFYEQYF
V: TRBV4-1; D: NA; J: TRBJ2-5; size: NA; DNA: TGCGCCAGCAGCCAAGATTTGGGGGGGCCTCAAGAGACCCAGTACTTC; CDR3: CASSQDLGGPQETQYF
V: TRBV29-1; D: NA; J: TRBJ1-5; size: NA; DNA: TGCAGCGCCGGACAAGATAGCAATCAGCCCCAGCATTTT; CDR3: CSAGQDSNQPQHF